These 29 T cell receptor beta chains came from one sample sequenced in a study of molecular identifiers for immune sequencing clone quantification. A single record per CDR3 protein comes from TCRdb applying MiXCR to the PCR reads. Of around 480,000 distinct CDR3 sequences in the sample, roughly 26% were seen once. Material: naive CD8+ T cells from blood, with Jurkat cell RNA spiked in. Subset defined: FACS-sorted CD8+CD4-CCR7+CD45RA+ naive T cells. These receptors all stem from a human donor in good health. Some libraries in this study had Jurkat cell RNA spiked in.

Remarks on this clonotype: Being one base from a much bigger clone, this may be a read error. The chain links TRBV7-9 to TRBJ2-3, with D uncertain. The CDR3 is 16 residues long. The germline gives CDR1 SEHNR, CDR2 FQNEAQ (reference sequence). Trimming took off 2 bases at V and 1 base at J, with 13 bases between the two ends. The CDR3 coding sequence is TGTGCCAGCAGCTTAAGACCCAGCCCCGGCACAGATACGCAGTATTTT. This translates into CASSLRPSPGTDTQYF.

Regarding this clonotype: One base away lies a much larger clone, so this may be a sequencing read error. This chain links TRBV6-6 with TRBJ1-1; D is undetermined. Germline CDR1 and CDR2: MNHNY and SVGAGI (reference sequence). V lost 3 bases to trimming and J lost 4 bases, with 6 bases between them. The CDR3 is made up of 12 amino acids. CDR3 in DNA: TGTGCCAGCAGTTATTTCAGCACTGAAGCTTTCTTT. It encodes CASSYFSTEAFF.

This clonotype came up a few times. The V and J genes are TRBV9 and TRBJ1-4; D ambiguous. CDR1 and CDR2 (germline): SGDLS, YYNGEE. V was trimmed by 4 bases and J by 3 bases, leaving 10 bases between them. The CDR3 totals 14 residues. The CDR3 loop reads CASSPYDANEKLFF. CDR3 sequence (DNA): TGTGCCAGCAGCCCTTACGACGCTAATGAAAAACTGTTTTTT.

In the case of this clonotype: A read error is possible here, since a much larger clone lies one base away. The rearrangement links TRBV29-1 to TRBJ2-7; possibly TRBD1 for D (6 bases). Germline V gene lookup returns CDR1 SQVTM and CDR2 ANQGSEA. CDR3 length equals 14 residues. Trimming shortened V by 4 bases and J by 3 bases, and 16 bases separated the two germline ends. DNA of the CDR3: TGCAGCGTTGTCCTAGGGCAGGGGCTCTACGAGCAGTACTTC. Its translation is CSVVLGQGLYEQYF.

The V gene is TRBV27, the J gene TRBJ2-1; weak D call: TRBD1 (5 bases). Germline CDR1 reads MNHEY; CDR2 reads SMNVEV (reference sequence). The germline V and J ends were trimmed by 6 bases and 7 bases, with 13 bases remaining between them. This CDR3 is 13 amino acids long. Here the CDR3 reads CASRPQGPNEQFF. CDR3 coding DNA: TGTGCCAGCAGACCCCAGGGCCCTAATGAGCAGTTCTTC.

This clonotype came up many times. The chain couples TRBV5-1 to TRBJ2-5, with 8 bases that match TRBD1. V gave up 1 base and J gave up 2 bases; unmatched junction bases: 7. Germline values: CDR1 SGHRS, CDR2 YFSETQ. The CDR3 sequence is 16 residues long. The CDR3 region is CASSLLQGGLQETQYF. CDR3 sequence (DNA): TGCGCCAGCAGCTTGTTACAGGGGGGACTTCAAGAGACCCAGTACTTC.

Concerning this clonotype itself: The junction and the germline gene differ at one end; a read error may be behind it. The gene calls are TRBV5-6 and TRBJ2-7; TRBD1 is a possible D gene (6 bases). Germline CDR1 and CDR2: SGHDT and YYEEEE. This CDR3 is built from 14 residues. CDR3 DNA: TGTGCCAGCAGCTTGGGACAGGCTTCCTACGGGCAGTACTTC. This gives the protein CASSLGQASYGQYF. The variable domain in full, completed from reference TRBV5-6 and TRBJ2-7, reads DAGVTQSPTHLIKTRGQQVTLRCSPKSGHDTVSWYQQALGQGPQFIFQYYEEEERQRGNFPDRFSGHQFPNYSSELNVNALLLGDSALYLCASSLGQASYGQYFGPGTRLTVT.

The gene calls are TRBV11-2 and TRBJ2-1, with D maybe TRBD2 (5 bases). This CDR3 contains 16 residues. Germline-derived CDR1 and CDR2 are SGHAT and FQNNGV. V gave up 2 bases and J gave up 3 bases, with 14 bases separating them. CDR3 coding DNA: TGTGCCAGCAGCTTAAGGACTCCTATCAACTACAATGAGCAGTTCTTC. Its translation: CASSLRTPINYNEQFF.

This clonotype was counted at least ten times. The chain joins TRBV4-3 to TRBJ2-7, with D perhaps matching TRBD1 (6 bases). This CDR3 is 15 amino acids long. Trimming took off 0 bases at V and 0 bases at J, with 9 bases between the two ends. Germline CDR1 is LGHNA and CDR2 is YSLEER. The CDR3 DNA follows: TGCGCCAGCAGCCAAGACCCCAGGGGCTCCTACGAGCAGTACTTC. Residues: CASSQDPRGSYEQYF.

The table lists this clonotype with a few counts. One junction end disagrees with the germline gene, perhaps due to a read error. The V call is TRBV7-3, the J call TRBJ2-1; TRBD1 agrees at 8 bases. The CDR3 has 15 amino acids. CDR1 SGHTA and CDR2 FQGTGA come from the germline V gene. CDR3 protein: CASSPGTGSSDEQSF. CDR3 in DNA: TGTGCCAGCAGCCCCGGGACAGGTAGTTCGGATGAGCAGTCCTTC.

The chain has TRBV9 and TRBJ2-3; D is possibly TRBD2 (6 bases). CDR1 is SGDLS, CDR2 YYNGEE, per germline. This CDR3 is 15 amino acids long. V was cut by 1 base and J by 6 bases, with 15 bases left in between. CDR3 sequence (DNA): TGTGCCAGCAGCGTACAACAGGCTAGCGATGATACGCAGTATTTT. The encoded protein is CASSVQQASDDTQYF.

The chain uses TRBV9 and TRBJ2-7; 8 bases agree with TRBD2. Germline CDR1 is SGDLS and CDR2 is YYNGEE. With 4 bases clipped from V and 4 bases from J, the junction kept 7 bases outside the gene matches. The CDR3 consists of 14 residues. The CDR3 bases are TGTGCCAGCAGCATAAGCGGGAGAGGGTACGAGCAGTACTTC. Protein product: CASSISGRGYEQYF.

This clonotype was seen just once. Given a much more abundant clone one base away, this may be a read error. The CDR3 end shows no conserved phenylalanine or tryptophan, and so a read error is likely. This chain links TRBV20-1 with TRBJ1-1, with D uncertain. V was clipped by 0 bases and J by 5 bases, with 10 bases between them. In germline, CDR1 is DFQATT, CDR2 SNEGSKA (reference sequence). CDR3 length: 13 amino acids. The CDR3 protein is CSARDRRRTEAFS. CDR3 coding DNA: TGCAGTGCTAGAGACAGGCGGAGGACTGAAGCTTTCTCT.

The CDR3 DNA is TGCGCCAGCAGCCAAATACAGGGCACTGAAGCTTTCTTT. Residues: CASSQIQGTEAFF. The chain joins TRBV4-3 to TRBJ1-1, with D maybe TRBD1 (6 bases). From germline, CDR1 is LGHNA and CDR2 YSLEER. V dropped 2 bases and J dropped 4 bases, with 8 bases sitting between them. This CDR3 spans 13 amino acids.

In this sample, this clonotype turned up a few times. This rearrangement joins TRBV7-6 to TRBJ1-2; 9 bases map to TRBD1. The germline V gene encodes CDR1 SGHVS and CDR2 FNYEAQ. The trim removed 4 bases at V and 4 bases at J, leaving 4 bases unmatched. The CDR3 covers 14 residues. Here the CDR3 reads CASSSGQGSYGYTF. The CDR3 DNA reads TGTGCCAGCAGCTCAGGACAGGGGAGCTATGGCTACACCTTC. Full variable domain (remainder filled in from reference TRBV7-6 and TRBJ1-2): GAGVSQSPRYKVTKRGQDVALRCDPISGHVSLYWYRQALGQGPEFLTYFNYEAQQDKSGLPNDRFSAERPEGSISTLTIQRTEQRDSAMYRCASSSGQGSYGYTFGSGTRLTVV.

There are a few counts of this clonotype. The chain carries TRBV28 and TRBJ2-7; TRBD1 matches 9 bases. Germline values: CDR1 MDHEN, CDR2 SYDVKM. This CDR3 has 18 residues. V lost 8 bases, J lost 5 bases, and 22 bases stayed unmatched. The DNA for the CDR3 is TGTGCCAGCTCCCTCGCACGGGGACAGGGCCGTCGGGGGAACGAGCAGTACTTC. Its protein is CASSLARGQGRRGNEQYF.

This clonotype showed up many times. The chain has TRBV29-1 and TRBJ1-1; TRBD1 might be the D (5 bases). The germline V gene has CDR1 SQVTM and CDR2 ANQGSEA. The CDR3 is 11 amino acids. The ends were cut back, 6 bases at V and 7 bases at J, with 12 bases in the middle. The DNA of the CDR3 is TGCAGCGTGCGGGGACGGGTTGAAGCTTTCTTT. This sequence encodes CSVRGRVEAFF. The full variable domain, completed using reference TRBV29-1 and TRBJ1-1, is SAVISQKPSRDICQRGTSLTIQCQVDSQVTMMFWYRQQPGQSLTLIATANQGSEATYESGFVIDKFPISRPNLTFSTLTVSNMSPEDSSIYLCSVRGRVEAFFGQGTRLTVV.

V and J are TRBV7-9 and TRBJ2-5; no definite D call. V lost 1 base, J lost 5 bases, and 11 bases lay in between. The CDR3 extends over 14 amino acids. Germline V CDR1 and CDR2: SEHNR, FQNEAQ (reference sequence). The CDR3 region is CASSLVTGRETQYF. As DNA, the CDR3 is TGTGCCAGCAGCTTAGTTACGGGTCGGGAGACCCAGTACTTC.

This clonotype was observed a handful of times. V gene TRBV19 combines with J gene TRBJ1-5, with 9 bases aligning to TRBD1. The CDR3 runs 13 residues. V lost 9 bases, J lost 6 bases, and 6 bases stayed unmatched. Germline CDR1 and CDR2: LNHDA and SQIVND (reference sequence). CDR3 sequence reads: CASTGQGIQPQHF. The CDR3 nucleotides are TGTGCCAGCACGGGACAGGGAATTCAGCCCCAGCATTTT.

V is TRBV19 and J is TRBJ2-3; D may be TRBD1 (7 bases). CDR3 size: 16 residues. Per germline, CDR1 LNHDA and CDR2 SQIVND (reference sequence). Trimming took off 5 bases at V and 0 bases at J, with 15 bases between the two ends. CDR3 nucleotide sequence: TGTGCCAGTAGTCTCAGGGGGGTACCTAGCACAGATACGCAGTATTTT. The encoded protein is CASSLRGVPSTDTQYF. Looking up the rest from reference TRBV19 and TRBJ2-3 gives the full variable domain: DGGITQSPKYLFRKEGQNVTLSCEQNLNHDAMYWYRQDPGQGLRLIYYSQIVNDFQKGDIAEGYSVSREKKESFPLTVTSAQKNPTAFYLCASSLRGVPSTDTQYFGPGTRLTVL.

This clonotype was counted between two and nine times. The V gene is TRBV12-3 or TRBV12-4, the J gene TRBJ1-4; D remains ambiguous. CDR3 length: 12 residues. The V end lost 5 bases, the J end lost 8 bases, and 9 bases lay between the germline ends. The CDR3 coding sequence is TGTGCCAGCAGTCCAGGATCCGAAAAACTGTTTTTT. It encodes CASSPGSEKLFF.

The V and J genes are TRBV19 and TRBJ2-1, with 9 bases aligning to TRBD2. CDR1 and CDR2 from the germline V gene are LNHDA and SQIVND (reference sequence). V lost 4 bases, J lost 2 bases, and 6 bases stayed unmatched. The CDR3 has 16 residues. The CDR3 loop reads CASSTPLAGPYNEQFF. DNA of the CDR3: TGTGCCAGTAGTACCCCGCTAGCGGGGCCCTACAATGAGCAGTTCTTC.

In this sample, this clonotype turned up a few times. V usage is TRBV9 and J usage is TRBJ2-3; 11 nucleotides match TRBD2. Germline CDR1 and CDR2: SGDLS and YYNGEE. The CDR3 sequence is 17 residues long. J gave up 0 bases and V 0 bases, and 3 bases lay outside the gene matches. The CDR3, as DNA: TGTGCCAGCAGCGTAGAGGCTAGCGGGGGGAGCACAGATACGCAGTATTTT. It specifies CASSVEASGGSTDTQYF.

In this sample, this clonotype turned up many times. The rearrangement uses TRBV11-2 and TRBJ2-2; D is ambiguous. The CDR3 spans 14 residues. Germline CDR1 is SGHAT and CDR2 is FQNNGV. V dropped 2 bases and J dropped 0 bases, with 4 bases sitting between them. The CDR3 reads CASSLLANTGELFF. The CDR3 nucleotides read TGTGCCAGCAGCTTACTAGCGAACACCGGGGAGCTGTTTTTT. The variable domain in full, with the rest retrieved from reference TRBV11-2 and TRBJ2-2, is EAGVAQSPRYKIIEKRQSVAFWCNPISGHATLYWYQQILGQGPKLLIQFQNNGVVDDSQLPKDRFSAERLKGVDSTLKIQPAKLEDSAVYLCASSLLANTGELFFGEGSRLTVL.

This clonotype showed up just a few times. V and J are TRBV13 and TRBJ1-2, with TRBD1 matching 7 bases. The J segment lost 4 bases and the V segment lost 0 bases, leaving 5 bases of the junction unmatched. This CDR3 region has 15 residues. Per germline, CDR1 PRHDT and CDR2 FYEKMQ (reference sequence). The CDR3 DNA is TGTGCCAGCAGCTTAGGCATGGGACAGTTCTATGGCTACACCTTC. Encoded protein: CASSLGMGQFYGYTF.

This clonotype appeared many times. This chain uses TRBV27 with TRBJ1-5, with TRBD1 matching over 7 bases. The CDR3 spans 14 residues. Germline lookup yields CDR1 MNHEY and CDR2 SMNVEV (reference sequence). With V trimmed by 4 bases and J by 2 bases, 2 bases remained unmatched. The CDR3 sequence: CASSSQGGNQPQHF. The CDR3 region has the DNA TGTGCCAGCAGTTCGCAGGGGGGCAATCAGCCCCAGCATTTT.

V usage is TRBV12-3 or TRBV12-4 and J usage is TRBJ2-1, with 7 positions matching TRBD1. The ends lost 3 bases at V and 5 bases at J; junction bases unmatched: 4. This CDR3 has 14 amino acids. Here the CDR3 reads CASSFLTGDNEQFF. As DNA, the CDR3 is TGTGCCAGCAGTTTTCTCACAGGGGACAATGAGCAGTTCTTC.

CDR3: CASSLSEVGNQPQHF. CDR3 DNA: TGTGCCAGCAGCTTAAGTGAAGTGGGCAATCAGCCCCAGCATTTT. This sequence joins TRBV7-6 and TRBJ1-5, with no clear D. This CDR3 spans 15 amino acids. Germline V lookup: CDR1 SGHVS, CDR2 FNYEAQ. Trimming pared 2 bases from V and 2 bases from J, leaving 10 bases between. Full variable domain (missing parts from reference TRBV7-6 and TRBJ1-5): GAGVSQSPRYKVTKRGQDVALRCDPISGHVSLYWYRQALGQGPEFLTYFNYEAQQDKSGLPNDRFSAERPEGSISTLTIQRTEQRDSAMYRCASSLSEVGNQPQHFGDGTRLSIL.

This chain connects TRBV7-9 to TRBJ2-3; TRBD2 matches 10 bases. The CDR3 extends over 18 amino acids. With 4 bases clipped from V and 6 bases from J, the junction kept 16 bases outside the gene matches. The germline CDR1 and CDR2 sequences are SEHNR and FQNEAQ (reference sequence). The CDR3 reads CASSSHRGLAEVADTQYF. The CDR3 region has the DNA TGTGCCAGCAGCTCCCACCGCGGACTAGCGGAGGTGGCGGATACGCAGTATTTT. The complete variable domain, with remaining parts taken from reference TRBV7-9 and TRBJ2-3, reads DTGVSQNPRHKITKRGQNVTFRCDPISEHNRLYWYRQTLGQGPEFLTYFQNEAQLEKSRLLSDRFSAERPKGSFSTLEIQRTEQGDSAMYLCASSSHRGLAEVADTQYFGPGTRLTVL.